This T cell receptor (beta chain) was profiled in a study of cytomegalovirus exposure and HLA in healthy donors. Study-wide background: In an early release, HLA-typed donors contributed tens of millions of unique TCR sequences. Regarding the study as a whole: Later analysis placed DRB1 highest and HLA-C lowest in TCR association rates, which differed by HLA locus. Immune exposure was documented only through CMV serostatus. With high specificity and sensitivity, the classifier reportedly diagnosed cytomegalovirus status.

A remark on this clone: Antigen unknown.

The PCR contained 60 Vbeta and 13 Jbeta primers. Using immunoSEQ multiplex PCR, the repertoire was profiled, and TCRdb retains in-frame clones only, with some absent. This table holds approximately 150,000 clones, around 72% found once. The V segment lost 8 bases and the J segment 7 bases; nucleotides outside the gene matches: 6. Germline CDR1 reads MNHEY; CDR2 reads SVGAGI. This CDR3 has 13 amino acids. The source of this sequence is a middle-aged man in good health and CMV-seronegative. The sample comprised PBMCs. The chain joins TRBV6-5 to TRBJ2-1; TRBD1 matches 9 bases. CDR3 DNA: TGTGCCAGCGGGCGACAGGGGGGGAATGAGCAGTTCTTC. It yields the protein CASGRQGGNEQFF.